These T cell receptor beta chains were read from a single sample in a study of shared T cell receptors in the human thymus. Profiled with immunoSEQ multiplex PCR; TCRdb holds only in-frame clones, not every one. The sample lists under 450,000 clones, 95% occurring once. Material: thymocytes. The receptor source for this set is a human donor. Each CDR3 is given with its conserved first and last residue. Fields, in order: V gene, J gene, D gene, clone size, CDR3 DNA, CDR3 protein. The D gene is left open where the match is weak. Clone size is given for some rows only: seen once, a few or many times, or a class if the clone is expanded.

>TRBV18|TRBJ1-4|.|.
TGTGCCAGCTCCCACCTACATGGTGGAACTAATGAAAAACTGTTTTTT
CASSHLHGGTNEKLFF
>TRBV5-1|TRBJ2-6|.|.
TGCGCCAGCAGCCTTGACTGCTGCGGGGCCAACGTCCTGACTTTC
CASSLDCCGANVLTF
>TRBV4-1|TRBJ2-2|.|once
TGCGCCAGCAGCCAAGAGCCCTTAGGGGGGTCCACGAACACCGGGGAGCTGTTTTTT
CASSQEPLGGSTNTGELFF
>TRBV10-2|TRBJ2-6|TRBD2|.
TGCGCCAGCAGCGCGAATAGCGGGATTAGCTCTGGGGCCAACGTCCTGACTTTC
CASSANSGISSGANVLTF
>TRBV9|TRBJ1-2|.|few
TGTGCCAGCTCAGGCCGCTACACCTTC
CASSGRYTF
>TRBV28|TRBJ2-7|TRBD1|.
TGTGCCACCGGGACAGCCTACGAGCAGTACTTC
CATGTAYEQYF
>TRBV5-4|TRBJ2-7|TRBD2|.
TGTGCCAGCAGTCAAAAGCGGGAGGGCCAATACGAGCAGTACTTC
CASSQKREGQYEQYF
>TRBV7-2|TRBJ2-4|TRBD2|.
TGTGCCAGCAGTAAACTAGCGGGAGGGTTACAGTACTTC
CASSKLAGGLQYF
>TRBV28|TRBJ2-3|TRBD2|.
TGTGCCAGCAGTTCCCCCGCCAGCGGGAGTATCCTTGCGCAGTATTTT
CASSSPASGSILAQYF
>TRBV11-3|TRBJ2-7|TRBD1|.
TGTGCCAGCAGCCCTGGGACAGCCTACGAGCAGTACTTC
CASSPGTAYEQYF
>TRBV28|TRBJ2-6|.|.
TGTGCCAGCAGTTTAGCCGGAGGCCTCTCTGGGGCCAACGTCCTGACTTTC
CASSLAGGLSGANVLTF
>TRBV6-1|TRBJ2-1|.|.
TGTGCCAGCAGTGGAGTTTCCGGGGCCCAGTTCTTC
CASSGVSGAQFF
>TRBV27|TRBJ1-3|TRBD1|.
TGTGCCAGCAGAGAGACGTGGGACAGATTCTCTGGAAACACCATATATTTT
CASRETWDRFSGNTIYF
>TRBV27|TRBJ1-1|TRBD1|.
TGTGCCAGCAGTTTAACGACAGGGGAGGGGAAGGTTGGGACTGAAGCTTTCTTT
CASSLTTGEGKVGTEAFF
>TRBV4-1|TRBJ2-7|.|.
TGCGCCAGCAGGCGGGAGATAGGGGGCCACGAGCAGTACTTC
CASRREIGGHEQYF
>TRBV4-3|TRBJ2-5|TRBD2|once
TGCGCCAGCAGCCAAGTGCGGCGGGAGGGGTGGGAGACCCAGTACTTC
CASSQVRREGWETQYF
>TRBV5-4|TRBJ2-2|.|.
TGTGCCAGCAGCCCCGGGAAGTCAGCCGGGGAGCTGTTTTTT
CASSPGKSAGELFF
>TRBV6-4|TRBJ1-1|.|.
TGTGCCAGCAGTGACTGGCTCCGGGGTGAAGCTTTCTTT
CASSDWLRGEAFF
>TRBV27|TRBJ2-7|.|.
TGTGCCAGCAGAGGGGCAGGGATCTACGAGCAGTACTTC
CASRGAGIYEQYF
>TRBV10-1|TRBJ1-5|TRBD1|.
TGCGCCAGCAGCGACCGCGGGACAGCACGGCCCCAGCATTTT
CASSDRGTARPQHF
>TRBV19|TRBJ2-1|TRBD1|.
TGTGCCAGTAGTCCTCGGGACAGGGGAAGGTACAATGAGCAGTTCTTC
CASSPRDRGRYNEQFF
>TRBV9|TRBJ2-3|TRBD2|once
TGTGCCAGCACCCCTTTTGGGCTAGCGGGAGCCCAGAGCACAGATACGCAGTATTTT
CASTPFGLAGAQSTDTQYF
>TRBV7-9|TRBJ1-1|TRBD1|.
TGTGCCAGCAGCTTAGCGCGGCAGGGGGGGAGGAACATTGAAGCTTTCTTT
CASSLARQGGRNIEAFF
>TRBV6-6|TRBJ2-7|.|.
TGTGCCAGCAGTTACCTCGACAGCTCCTACGAGCAGTACTTC
CASSYLDSSYEQYF
>TRBV9|TRBJ1-1|.|.
TGTGCCAGCAGCACCGGCGAGTACACTGAAGCTTTCTTT
CASSTGEYTEAFF
>TRBV29-1|TRBJ1-1|TRBD1|.
TGCAGCGCCCGACAGGGGGCGCGGTTCGGCACTGAAGCTTTCTTT
CSARQGARFGTEAFF
>TRBV5-1|TRBJ2-7|TRBD1|once
TGCGCCAGCAGCCAAACTTCTACAGGGGAACCCTACGAGCAGTACTTC
CASSQTSTGEPYEQYF
>TRBV27|TRBJ2-1|.|.
TGTGCCAGCAGTTCGGGACGATCCTACAATGAGCAGTTCTTC
CASSSGRSYNEQFF
>TRBV4-2|TRBJ2-4|.|.
TGTGCCAGCAGTCCCGGGGTCGGGTTATCGGACGATGACCGCCCGAGGACGTACTTC
CASSPGVGLSDDDRPRTYF
>TRBV2|TRBJ2-7|TRBD2|.
TGTGCCAGCACCCCCCCGGGGACTAGCAGCGACGAGCAGTACTTC
CASTPPGTSSDEQYF
>TRBV5-1|TRBJ2-7|TRBD2|.
TGCGCCAGCAGCTTGACTGATAGTAGCGGGAAACGAAACGAGCAGTACTTC
CASSLTDSSGKRNEQYF
>TRBV20-1|TRBJ1-2|TRBD1|.
TGCAGTGCTTCTACAGGGGACGGCTACACCTTC
CSASTGDGYTF
>TRBV20-1|TRBJ2-5|.|.
TGCAGTGCATATCAAGAGACCCAGTACTTC
CSAYQETQYF
>TRBV27|TRBJ1-2|.|once
TGTGCCAGCAGTTTAGCGCGGCCAGGGGCCTTCTATGGCTACACCTTC
CASSLARPGAFYGYTF
>TRBV4-1|TRBJ2-6|.|.
TGCGCCAGCAGCCAAGATATCAGCGTCCCTGACTTCTCTGGGGCCAACGTCCTGACTTTC
CASSQDISVPDFSGANVLTF
>TRBV7-6|TRBJ2-1|.|.
TGTGCCAGCAGCTTCACTCGAGCCAAGGGCTACAATGAGCAGTTCTTC
CASSFTRAKGYNEQFF
>TRBV27|TRBJ1-5|TRBD1|.
TGTGCCAGCAGTAAAAGACAGGGGAGTAATAGCAATCAGCCCCAGCATTTT
CASSKRQGSNSNQPQHF
>TRBV15|TRBJ1-2|.|.
TGTGCCACCAGCAGAGAAATTTCTGGCTACACCTTC
CATSREISGYTF
>TRBV6-1|TRBJ2-7|TRBD1|.
TGTGCCAGCAGTGATTCGGACAGGGAGATCTACGAGCAGTACTTC
CASSDSDREIYEQYF
>TRBV7-2|TRBJ2-5|TRBD2|.
TGTGCCAGCACCCCGGCCGGGACTAGCGGGAGTCGGGAGACCCAGTACTTC
CASTPAGTSGSRETQYF
>TRBV28|TRBJ1-2|.|once
TGTGCCAGCAGTTTAGACACGCTGAACTATGGCTACACCTTC
CASSLDTLNYGYTF
>TRBV12-5|TRBJ2-7|TRBD1|.
TGTGCTAGTGCCCTCATGGGGACAGGGGGCTACGAGCAGTACTTC
CASALMGTGGYEQYF
>TRBV7-5|TRBJ1-2|.|.
TGTGTCAGAAGCTTAGAAGGCAGGGAGGATGGCTACACCTTC
CVRSLEGREDGYTF
>TRBV28|TRBJ2-7|TRBD1|once
TGTGCCAGCAGTCTCAAGGACAGGGATTTATCCTACGAGCAGTACTTC
CASSLKDRDLSYEQYF
>TRBV5-5|TRBJ1-2|TRBD1|.
TGTGCCAGCAGCTTGGCCGACAGGGGCTACTATGGCTACACCTTC
CASSLADRGYYGYTF
>TRBV19|TRBJ2-1|TRBD1|.
TGTGCCAGTACCTACCCGGGACAGACCAATGAGCAGTTCTTC
CASTYPGQTNEQFF
>TRBV6-6|TRBJ2-3|.|.
TGTGCCAGCACCCAGCGGAGGGGCACAGATACGCAGTATTTT
CASTQRRGTDTQYF
>TRBV5-5|TRBJ1-4|.|.
TGTGCCAGCAGCTTGGTCGGGGACACACTGAGGGGTGAAGAAAAACTGTTTTTT
CASSLVGDTLRGEEKLFF
>TRBV6-6|TRBJ1-5|.|.
TGTGCCAGCAGTTACCGGTACTCCTATAGCAATCAGCCCCAGCATTTT
CASSYRYSYSNQPQHF
>TRBV5-1|TRBJ2-1|TRBD2|.
TGCGCCAGCACCTCCCCGACTAGCGGGCTGTACAATGAGCAGTTCTTC
CASTSPTSGLYNEQFF